The clone carrying this TCR beta chain was detected only once. The source of the sample is a study of blood T cell repertoires in COVID-19. Whole-study context: Acute and convalescent COVID-19 samples came from the United States, Italy and Spain. The cDNA or gDNA used as material had been derived from T cells, B-cell-depleted T cells, or PBMCs.

Original handling: For nucleated cells, counts were estimated from reference gene primer amplification. Using immunoSEQ multiplex PCR, the repertoire was profiled, and TCRdb retains in-frame clones only, with some absent. The V and J calls and clone size were taken over from that table, and D and trimming were inferred from the DNA. This sample yields some 350,000 clones, of which more than 70% are seen a single time; approximately 3% belongs to the top ten. After removal of 6 bases from V and 10 bases from J, the junction contained 8 bases not matched to a gene. Germline assignment: CDR1 LGHDT and CDR2 YNNKEL (reference sequence). The CDR3 has 12 residues.

This TCR derives from a man aged 30-40 years with active or convalescent COVID-19. Input material: peripheral blood. V and J are TRBV3-1 (or the pseudogene TRBV3-2) and TRBJ1-1; 7 nucleotides agree with TRBD1. As DNA, the CDR3 is TGTGCCAGCAGGGCAGGGGGATCCGGAGCTTTCTTT. It yields the protein CASRAGGSGAFF.